This T cell receptor beta chain derives from a study of blood T cell repertoires in COVID-19. Study-wide background: The study drew acute and convalescent COVID-19 samples from the United States, Italy and Spain. PBMCs, B-cell-depleted T cells, or T cells were the source of the cDNA or gDNA that made up the material.

TCRdb's table, derived via immunoSEQ multiplex PCR, lists solely in-frame clones and lacks some. Of 100,000 to 150,000 clones listed, more than 90% are singletons. Per the germline V gene, CDR1 is SGDLS and CDR2 is YYNGEE. CDR3 size: 15 residues. The J segment lost 3 bases and the V segment lost 0 bases, leaving 4 bases of the junction unmatched. The sequenced sample consisted of peripheral blood. V gene TRBV9 combines with J gene TRBJ1-2, with 8 bases lining up with TRBD1. This sequence was found in a man aged 55 to 70 with COVID-19, enrolled during active disease. The CDR3 DNA reads as TGTGCCAGCAGCGTAGTGGCAGGGGGCGACTATGGCTACACCTTC. Its translation is CASSVVAGGDYGYTF.